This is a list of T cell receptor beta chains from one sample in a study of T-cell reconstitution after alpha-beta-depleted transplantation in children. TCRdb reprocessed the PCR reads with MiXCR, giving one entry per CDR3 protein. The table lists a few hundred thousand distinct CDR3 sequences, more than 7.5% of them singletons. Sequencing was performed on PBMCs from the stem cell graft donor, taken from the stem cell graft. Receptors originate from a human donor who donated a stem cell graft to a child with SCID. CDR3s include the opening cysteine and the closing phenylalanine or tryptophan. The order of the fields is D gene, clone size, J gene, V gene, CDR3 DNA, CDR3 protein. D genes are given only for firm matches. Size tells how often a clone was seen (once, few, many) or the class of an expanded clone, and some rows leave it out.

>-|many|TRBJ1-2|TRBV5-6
TGTGCCAGCAGCGGCAACTATGGCTACACCTTC
CASSGNYGYTF
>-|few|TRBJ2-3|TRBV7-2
TGTGCCAGCAGATACTCCGGGACTAGCACAGATACGCAGTATTTT
CASRYSGTSTDTQYF
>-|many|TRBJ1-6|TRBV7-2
TGTGCCAGCAGCTTAGGGCCTGGAGATTCACCCCTCCACTTT
CASSLGPGDSPLHF
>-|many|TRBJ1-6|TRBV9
TGTGCCAGCAGCGCCGGGAGATCTAATTCACCCCTCCACTTT
CASSAGRSNSPLHF
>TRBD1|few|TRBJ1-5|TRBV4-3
TGCGCCAGCAGCCAGCCGGACAGGGTCGATCAGCCCCAGCATTTT
CASSQPDRVDQPQHF
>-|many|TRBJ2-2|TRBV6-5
TGTGCCAGCAGCTTAACCGGGACCAGCGGTACACTGTTTTTT
CASSLTGTSGTLFF
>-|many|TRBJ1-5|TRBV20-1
TGCAGTGCCAGACAGTTTAGCAATCAGCCCCAGCATTTT
CSARQFSNQPQHF
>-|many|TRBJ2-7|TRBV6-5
TGTGCCAGCAGTTCCCCGGACAAAGGGGGGAACGAGCAGTACTTC
CASSSPDKGGNEQYF
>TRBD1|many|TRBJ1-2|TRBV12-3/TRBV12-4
TGTGCCAGCACCCCCGGGACAGGGGGAAGCTACACCTTC
CASTPGTGGSYTF
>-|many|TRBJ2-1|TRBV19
TGTGCCAGTGGGGGCGGGTTAAGAGGCAATGAGCAGTTCTTC
CASGGGLRGNEQFF
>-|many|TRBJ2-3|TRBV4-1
TGCGCCAGCAGCCAGGGGCGTTCGGGAACGCAGTATTTT
CASSQGRSGTQYF
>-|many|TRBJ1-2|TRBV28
TGTGCCAGCAGGCAAGCCCAGGGCCTGAAGGGCCACTATGGCTACACCTTC
CASRQAQGLKGHYGYTF
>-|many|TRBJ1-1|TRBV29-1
TGCAGCGTTGAAAAACCACAGGGTGGGACTGAAGCTTTCTTT
CSVEKPQGGTEAFF
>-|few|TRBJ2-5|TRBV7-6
TGTGCCAGCAGCTTAAGGCCTACAGCGAACGGCCAAGAGACCCAGTACTTC
CASSLRPTANGQETQYF
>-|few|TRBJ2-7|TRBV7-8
TGTGCCAGCAGCTTATTGTCAGTCTCCTACGAGCAGTACTTC
CASSLLSVSYEQYF
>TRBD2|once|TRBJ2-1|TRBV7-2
TGTGCCAGCAGCTTAGCCGGAGCGGGGATCTACAATGAGCAGCTCTTC
CASSLAGAGIYNEQLF
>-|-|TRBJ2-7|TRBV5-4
TGTGCCAGCAGCTTTACTGGGGACGAGCAGTACTTC
CASSFTGDEQYF
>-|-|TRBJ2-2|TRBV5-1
TGCGCCAGCAGCTTGGAAGCCCCAGGGAACACCGGGGAGCTGTTTTTT
CASSLEAPGNTGELFF
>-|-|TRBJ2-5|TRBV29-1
TGCAGCGTTGTGGATGGTGGGACCCAGTACTTC
CSVVDGGTQYF
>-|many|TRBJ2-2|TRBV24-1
TGTGCCACCAGTGGAGGCCTAGACACCGGGGAGCTGTTTTTT
CATSGGLDTGELFF
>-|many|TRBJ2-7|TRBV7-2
TGTGCCAGCAGCCCTGGACAGTTTTACGAGCAGTACTTC
CASSPGQFYEQYF
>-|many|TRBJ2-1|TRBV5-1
TGCGCCAGCAGCTCCCAAACAGGTATTGAGCAGTTCTTC
CASSSQTGIEQFF
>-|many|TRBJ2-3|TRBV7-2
TGTGCCAGCAGCTTAGGCTTTACCACAGATACGCAGTATTTT
CASSLGFTTDTQYF